This T cell receptor beta chain was sequenced in a study of early T cells in non-severe SARS-CoV-2 infection. This clonotype was recorded a few times. Trimming removed 2 bases at V and 4 bases at J, with 9 bases between. There are 14 residues in the CDR3. Germline CDR1 ENHRY, CDR2 SYGVKD. TCRdb ran MiXCR on the 5' RACE reads and lists one entry per CDR3 protein. Of tens of thousands of distinct CDR3 sequences in the sample, around 9% were seen once. The chain employs TRBV10-3 and TRBJ1-5; weak D call: TRBD1 (6 bases). This receptor was taken from an adult who was a healthcare worker with PCR-confirmed SARS-CoV-2 infection or an uninfected control (not recorded which). Material for sequencing was whole blood. CDR3 protein: CAISEMGANQPQHF. DNA for the CDR3: TGTGCCATCAGTGAGATGGGGGCAAATCAGCCCCAGCATTTT.